This TCR beta chain was sequenced during a study of early T cells in non-severe SARS-CoV-2 infection. Trimming took 4 bases from V and 2 from J, leaving 9 bases between them. Germline CDR1 DFQATT, CDR2 SNEGSKA (reference sequence). This CDR3 is 12 amino acids long. TCRdb processed the 5' RACE reads anew with MiXCR; each CDR3 protein has one entry. The sample records more than 85,000 distinct CDR3 sequences, around 12% being singletons. The genes are TRBV20-1 and TRBJ2-7, with a possible D match to TRBD1 (6 bases). The sample was whole blood, taken at baseline. This clonotype was sampled from an adult who was a healthcare worker with PCR-confirmed SARS-CoV-2 infection or an uninfected control (not recorded which). Written as DNA, the CDR3 is TGCAGTGCTAAAGGGACACCCTACGAGCAGTACTTC. Translation: CSAKGTPYEQYF.